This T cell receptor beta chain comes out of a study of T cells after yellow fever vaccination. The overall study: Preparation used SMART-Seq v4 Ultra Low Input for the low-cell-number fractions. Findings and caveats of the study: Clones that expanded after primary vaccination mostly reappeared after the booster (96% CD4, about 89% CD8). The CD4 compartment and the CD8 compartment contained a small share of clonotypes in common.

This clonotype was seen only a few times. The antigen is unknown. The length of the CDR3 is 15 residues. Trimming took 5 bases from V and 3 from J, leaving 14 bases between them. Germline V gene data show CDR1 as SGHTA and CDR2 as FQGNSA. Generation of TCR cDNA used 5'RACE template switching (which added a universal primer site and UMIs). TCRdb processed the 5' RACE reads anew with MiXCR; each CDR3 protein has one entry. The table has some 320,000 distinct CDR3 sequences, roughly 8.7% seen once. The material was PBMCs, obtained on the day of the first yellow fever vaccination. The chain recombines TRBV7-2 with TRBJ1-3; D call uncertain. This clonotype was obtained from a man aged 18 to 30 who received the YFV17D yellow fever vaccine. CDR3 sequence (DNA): TGTGCCAGCAGCCGGAGTACTGGGGTTGGAAACACCATATATTTT. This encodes CASSRSTGVGNTIYF. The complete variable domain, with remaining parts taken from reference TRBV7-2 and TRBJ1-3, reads GAGVSQSPSNKVTEKGKDVELRCDPISGHTALYWYRQSLGQGLEFLIYFQGNSAPDKSGLPSDRFSAERTGGSVSTLTIQRTQQEDSAVYLCASSRSTGVGNTIYFGEGSWLTVV.